The 29 T cell receptor beta chains reported below all come from one sample, sequenced in a study of blood T cells in healthy people across ages (dated by TCRdb to about 2015). The library was generated by 5' RACE. A second about 7 to 11 cycle PCR used a sample-barcoded 5' primer and a J-beta primer mix. The public reads were reprocessed in TCRdb via fastp at Q25 and MiXCR, keeping in-frame beta chains. Each entry merges the rows of one CDR3 protein and shows their most common DNA and genes. The sample data list over 1,500,000 distinct CDR3 sequences, and approximately 40% of these were observed just once. Of the sample, approximately 22% is held by the ten largest clones. The sequencing input was blood. The receptors were sampled from a human donor in good health.

This chain links TRBV5-1 with TRBJ2-2; 8 bases are shared with TRBD1. The CDR3 sequence is 16 residues long. V dropped 4 bases and J dropped 5; count of bases not matched to a gene: 10. Germline-derived CDR1 and CDR2 are SGHRS and YFSETQ. CDR3 coding DNA: TGCGCCAGCAGCCCAACCGGACAGGGCGGGACCGGGGAGCTGTTTTTT. Protein: CASSPTGQGGTGELFF.

This chain links TRBV20-1 with TRBJ2-1, with D tentatively TRBD2 (7 bases). Germline CDR1 DFQATT, CDR2 SNEGSKA (reference sequence). This CDR3 is 17 amino acids long. With 6 bases removed from V and 3 bases from J, the gap between germline ends came to 24 bases. The CDR3 sequence: CSAVAQQAGAHYNEQFF. In nucleotides, the CDR3 is TGCAGTGCCGTCGCTCAACAGGCGGGGGCCCACTACAATGAGCAGTTCTTC.

This clonotype has more than one count but fewer than ten. V and J are TRBV28 and TRBJ2-5; unclear D gene. Per the germline V gene, CDR1 is MDHEN and CDR2 is SYDVKM. V shed 6 bases and J shed 7 bases, with 21 bases lying between them. This CDR3 is 15 amino acids long. CDR3 in DNA: TGTGCCAGCAGCCCTTCTGGTACAGCCTGGTCGACCCAGTACTTC. Amino acid sequence: CASSPSGTAWSTQYF.

This clonotype was seen a handful of times. This sequence joins TRBV6-2 or TRBV6-3 and TRBJ2-1; TRBD1 matches at 8 bases. Per the germline V gene, CDR1 is MNHEY and CDR2 is SVGEGT. After removal of 3 bases from V and 7 bases from J, the junction contained 5 bases not matched to a gene. The CDR3 loop spans 14 amino acids. CDR3 nucleotide sequence: TGTGCCAGCAGTTATCAGGGGGCAGTGAATGAGCAGTTCTTC. It is translated as CASSYQGAVNEQFF.

CDR3 coding DNA: TGTGCCAGCAATGGTTTTTCCTACGAGCAGTACTTC. Translating it yields CASNGFSYEQYF. The rearrangement uses TRBV2 and TRBJ2-7; D is unresolved. The CDR3 covers 12 residues. Germline V gene data show CDR1 as SNHLY and CDR2 as FYNNEI. V dropped 7 bases and J dropped 1 base, with 8 bases sitting between them.

The chain has TRBV4-1 and TRBJ2-3; 7 nucleotides line up with TRBD1. The CDR3 consists of 15 residues. CDR1 is MGHRA and CDR2 is YSYEKL in the germline V gene. V was pared by 5 bases and J by 4 bases, with 9 bases of the junction left unmatched. The CDR3 DNA is TGCGCCAGCAGCTTTCGACAGGGTTCGGCAGATACGCAGTATTTT. It is translated as CASSFRQGSADTQYF.

The table lists this clonotype with a few counts. V gene TRBV11-3 combines with J gene TRBJ2-1, with 8 nucleotides matching TRBD1. Germline CDR1 is SGHNT and CDR2 is YENEEA. The J segment lost 5 bases and the V segment lost 5 bases, leaving 8 bases of the junction unmatched. This CDR3 is 15 amino acids long. The CDR3, as DNA: TGTGCCAGCAGCCGTCGACAGGGGTCTAACAATGAGCAGTTCTTC. Translated: CASSRRQGSNNEQFF.

The V and J genes are TRBV6-1 and TRBJ1-5; 9 bases line up with TRBD1. The V segment lost 6 bases and the J segment 0 bases; nucleotides outside the gene matches: 15. CDR3 size: 19 residues. Germline-derived CDR1 and CDR2 are MNHNS and SASEGT. This chain's CDR3 is CASSTTGTGNFYSNQPQHF. As DNA, the CDR3 is TGTGCCAGCAGCACCACAGGGACAGGGAATTTTTATAGCAATCAGCCCCAGCATTTT.

In regard to this clonotype: This may come from a read error, since a much larger clone is one base off. The V and J genes are TRBV7-2 and TRBJ2-7, with D maybe TRBD2 (5 bases). Per the germline V gene, CDR1 is SGHTA and CDR2 is FQGNSA. The CDR3 is 15 residues long. DNA for the CDR3: TGTGCCGGCAGCTTAGCCAGATCCGGGGCCTACGAGCAGTACTTC. Translating gives CAGSLARSGAYEQYF.

About this clonotype itself: Sequence at one end of the junction differs from germline and may be a read error. The J gene is TRBJ1-1, the V gene TRBV4-1, with D uncertain. This CDR3 contains 17 residues. Germline V gene sequence: CDR1 MGHRA, CDR2 YSYEKL. Here the CDR3 reads CANSQVWAVEVHTEAFF. The CDR3 nucleotides are TGCGCCAACAGCCAAGTCTGGGCGGTAGAGGTTCACACTGAAGCTTTCTTT.

The V gene is TRBV7-2, the J gene TRBJ2-2, with D possibly being TRBD2 (8 bases). This CDR3 is 18 amino acids long. V lost 2 bases to trimming and J lost 0 bases, with 16 bases between them. In germline, CDR1 is SGHTA, CDR2 FQGNSA. CDR3 coding DNA: TGTGCCAGCAGCTTAAGGGCAGGGGGACTAGCGAACACCGGGGAGCTGTTTTTT. Translated, it gives CASSLRAGGLANTGELFF.

This clonotype was counted once. The chain links TRBV5-1 to TRBJ1-1; no clear D. Germline lookup yields CDR1 SGHRS and CDR2 YFSETQ. CDR3 size: 13 residues. V gave up 5 bases and J gave up 1 base, with 9 bases separating them. CDR3 DNA: TGCGCCAGCAGAGAGCAGACGAACACTGAAGCTTTCTTT. Translated, it gives CASREQTNTEAFF.

The V call is TRBV25-1, the J call TRBJ1-6; the D gene is possibly TRBD1 (5 bases). Germline lookup yields CDR1 MGHDK and CDR2 SYGVNS. Trimming cost V 10 bases and J 14 bases, with 12 bases left between them. The CDR3 loop spans 10 amino acids. CDR3 in amino acids: CATSRESLHF. The CDR3 nucleotides are TGTGCCACCTCCAGGGAATCCCTCCACTTT.

This clonotype appeared a single time. The V call is TRBV7-2, the J call TRBJ1-3; the match to TRBD1 covers 7 bases. V gave up 5 bases and J gave up 0 bases; unmatched junction bases: 7. CDR1 and CDR2 from the germline V gene are SGHTA and FQGNSA. This CDR3 is built from 16 residues. The CDR3 DNA reads as TGTGCCAGCAGCCGGGGACAGCTAAACTCTGGAAACACCATATATTTT. Amino acids: CASSRGQLNSGNTIYF. The whole variable domain, remainder taken from reference TRBV7-2 and TRBJ1-3, is GAGVSQSPSNKVTEKGKDVELRCDPISGHTALYWYRQSLGQGLEFLIYFQGNSAPDKSGLPSDRFSAERTGGSVSTLTIQRTQQEDSAVYLCASSRGQLNSGNTIYFGEGSWLTVV.

In the case of this clonotype: At one end, the junction sequence differs from germline, possibly due to a read error. The chain uses TRBV4-1 and TRBJ2-1; 7 bases align to TRBD1. The germline gives CDR1 MGHRA, CDR2 YSYEKL. The CDR3 has 15 residues. The CDR3 DNA sequence: TGCGCCTGCAGCCAAGAACAGGGGCGCAGGAATGAGCAGTTCTTC. Amino acids: CACSQEQGRRNEQFF.

The V gene is TRBV28, the J gene TRBJ1-6; no clear D. Looked up from germline, CDR1 is MDHEN and CDR2 is SYDVKM. This CDR3 has 15 amino acids. The ends were cut back, 2 bases at V and 6 bases at J, with 11 bases in the middle. CDR3 in DNA: TGTGCCAGCAGTTTAACAGTATCTTCTAATTCACCCCTCCACTTT. Its translation is CASSLTVSSNSPLHF.

This clonotype came up a few times. The chain recombines TRBV5-6 with TRBJ2-5; 8 nucleotides match TRBD1. The CDR3 totals 16 residues. V shed 4 bases, J shed 4 bases, and the junction held 12 bases outside the gene matches. The germline V gene has CDR1 SGHDT and CDR2 YYEEEE. This chain's CDR3 is CASSAGQGMIVETQYF. DNA for the CDR3: TGTGCCAGCAGCGCAGGACAGGGAATGATAGTAGAGACCCAGTACTTC.

The chain joins TRBV7-2 to TRBJ2-7; no clear D gene. Trimming pared 5 bases from V and 3 bases from J, leaving 17 bases between. The CDR3 sequence is 15 residues long. Germline CDR1 SGHTA, CDR2 FQGNSA. Written as DNA, the CDR3 is TGTGCCAGCAGCCCTAGTGGTTCGCGTCTCTACGAGCAGTACTTC. Translation gives CASSPSGSRLYEQYF.

V gene TRBV25-1 combines with J gene TRBJ2-3; unclear D gene. This CDR3 has 18 amino acids. Germline lookup yields CDR1 MGHDK and CDR2 SYGVNS. With 3 bases removed from V and 2 bases from J, the gap between germline ends came to 21 bases. CDR3 in DNA: TGTGCCAGCAGTGAGTTCTTTGACGGGCCAACTGTCACAGATACGCAGTATTTT. Amino acids: CASSEFFDGPTVTDTQYF.

The genes are TRBV9 and TRBJ1-2; D is ambiguous. The length of the CDR3 is 11 residues. Germline V gene data show CDR1 as SGDLS and CDR2 as YYNGEE. The V gene lost 4 bases and the J gene lost 10 bases, with 11 bases spanning the gap. The CDR3 loop reads CASSQTNNYTF. In DNA form, the CDR3 reads TGTGCCAGCAGCCAGACTAATAACTACACCTTC.

This clonotype was detected ten times or more. This sequence joins TRBV27 and TRBJ2-7; no firm D call. The germline V and J ends were trimmed by 0 bases and 3 bases, with 6 bases remaining between them. The germline gives CDR1 MNHEY, CDR2 SMNVEV (reference sequence). The CDR3 runs 13 residues. The CDR3 DNA follows: TGTGCCAGCAGTTTATCCGGGTTCTACGAGCAGTACTTC. This codes for CASSLSGFYEQYF.

The rearrangement links TRBV20-1 to TRBJ1-2, with unresolved D. The germline V gene has CDR1 DFQATT and CDR2 SNEGSKA (reference sequence). Trimming cost V 5 bases and J 4 bases, with 14 bases left between them. The CDR3 has 13 amino acids. CDR3 protein: CSAPVPPTYGYTF. In DNA, the CDR3 is TGCAGTGCTCCCGTCCCGCCAACCTATGGCTACACCTTC.

The J gene is TRBJ2-3, the V gene TRBV15; a weak D match, TRBD2 (5 bases). The CDR3 is made up of 19 amino acids. Trimming stripped 3 bases from V and 2 bases from J, with 24 bases between. The germline CDR1 and CDR2 sequences are LNHNV and YYDKDF (reference sequence). The CDR3 coding sequence is TGTGCCACCAGCAGGGATCTCGGGGTGCCCAGACCCACCACAGATACGCAGTATTTT. This sequence encodes CATSRDLGVPRPTTDTQYF.

With respect to this clonotype: The junction differs from germline at one of its ends, possibly a read error. This chain connects TRBV28 to TRBJ2-3; D remains ambiguous. Germline assignment: CDR1 MDHEN and CDR2 SYDVKM. The length of the CDR3 is 14 residues. This CDR3 is CASSFSGGTDMQYF. The DNA of the CDR3 is TGTGCCAGCAGTTTCTCCGGCGGCACAGATATGCAGTATTTT.

Only a few counts were recorded for this clonotype. The chain recombines TRBV28 with TRBJ2-7, with a weak D call TRBD1 (6 bases). Germline V gives CDR1 MDHEN, CDR2 SYDVKM. The V gene lost 5 bases and the J gene lost 2 bases, with 19 bases spanning the gap. CDR3 length equals 16 residues. CDR3 nucleotides: TGTGCCAGCAGTCAACCCGGGACAACGTCTCCCTACGAGCAGTACTTC. It specifies CASSQPGTTSPYEQYF.

The chain joins TRBV20-1 to TRBJ1-6; perhaps TRBD1 as D (5 bases). The germline V gene has CDR1 DFQATT and CDR2 SNEGSKA (reference sequence). V was shortened by 5 bases and J by 7 bases, with 15 bases between the two germline ends. CDR3 length: 14 amino acids. The CDR3 DNA is TGCAGTGCTCGGGTGGAGTCAGGGAATTCACCCCTCCACTTT. This gives the protein CSARVESGNSPLHF.

This clonotype came up once. The chain recombines TRBV28 with TRBJ2-7; D unresolved. The CDR3 covers 16 residues. The V end lost 6 bases, the J end lost 2 bases, and 20 bases lay between the germline ends. Germline V CDR1 and CDR2: MDHEN, SYDVKM. In DNA, the CDR3 is TGTGCCAGCAGGATGACGTCTTCCAACAGCCCCTACGAGCAGTACTTC. It translates to CASRMTSSNSPYEQYF. Supplemented by reference TRBV28 and TRBJ2-7, the full variable domain reads DVKVTQSSRYLVKRTGEKVFLECVQDMDHENMFWYRQDPGLGLRLIYFSYDVKMKEKGDIPEGYSVSREKKERFSLILESASTNQTSMYLCASRMTSSNSPYEQYFGPGTRLTVT.

CDR3 coding DNA: TGTGCCAGCAGCCTGAGGGGACTAGCGGGGTACAATGAGCAGTTCTTC. It encodes CASSLRGLAGYNEQFF. The chain couples TRBV28 to TRBJ2-1, with TRBD2 matching over 13 bases. The CDR3 has 16 residues. Germline V gene lookup returns CDR1 MDHEN and CDR2 SYDVKM. V dropped 6 bases and J dropped 4; count of bases not matched to a gene: 6.

The chain couples TRBV4-2 to TRBJ2-3; 9 bases match TRBD1. Unmatched junction bases numbered 7, after V lost 0 bases and J lost 3 bases. The CDR3 extends over 17 amino acids. Germline CDR1 and CDR2: LGHNA and YNFKEQ. The DNA for the CDR3 is TGTGCCAGCAGCCAAGACCCTGGGACAGGGCGGACAGATACGCAGTATTTT. This encodes CASSQDPGTGRTDTQYF.